A few counts support the clone carrying this T cell receptor (beta chain). As yet, its antigen is unknown. This entry belongs to a study of cytomegalovirus exposure and HLA in healthy donors. Study-level points and caveats: The investigators catalogued 164 TCR beta chains as cytomegalovirus-associated. An apparent linkage of common viral pathogens to several of the most significant clusters emerged in a later analysis.

This CDR3 region has 14 residues. Germline lookup yields CDR1 SQVTM and CDR2 ANQGSEA. Trimming removed 6 bases from V and 2 bases from J, with 13 bases in between. In the PCR, 60 Vbeta and 13 Jbeta primers were used. Profiling relied on immunoSEQ multiplex PCR, and the TCRdb table lists in-frame clones only, not all of them. This table has approximately 130,000 clones, about two thirds appearing once. Sequenced sample: PBMCs. The chain combines TRBV29-1 with TRBJ2-2, with D possibly matching TRBD2 (6 bases). This TCR derives from a woman aged 40-49 years in good health and CMV-seronegative. The CDR3 coding sequence is TGCAGCGTCCTCAGTAGCGGAAACACCGGGGAGCTGTTTTTT. Its protein product is CSVLSSGNTGELFF.